What follows describes a single T cell receptor beta chain. The record originates from a study of control samples from healthy donors and cancer patients. The CDR3 is 15 residues long. V was clipped by 5 bases and J by 5 bases; unmatched bases: 9. Germline V gene sequence: CDR1 MNHEY, CDR2 SMNVEV (reference sequence). The protocol was immunoSEQ multiplex PCR, while the TCRdb copy is restricted to in-frame clones and leaves out a portion. The sample lists some 130,000 clones; 75% to 95% were seen once. The chain combines TRBV27 with TRBJ2-5, with TRBD2 identical over 9 bases. Sequencing was done on a sample of blood. This TCR was recovered from a man in his forties in good health. Here the CDR3 reads CASSTSGSTGETQYF. CDR3 sequence (DNA): TGTGCCAGCAGTACTAGCGGGTCAACGGGGGAGACCCAGTACTTC.